Detailed here is one TCR beta chain. Its specificity is not known. This specimen comes from a study of T cell responses to AZD1222 COVID-19 vaccine. Findings and limits, study-wide: Vaccination with two AZD1222 doses was followed by a rise in Spike-specific TCR breadth and depth.

In germline, CDR1 is SQVTM, CDR2 ANQGSEA. V was trimmed by 2 bases and J by 5 bases, leaving 12 bases between them. This CDR3 contains 13 residues. Here immunoSEQ multiplex PCR was the method, and the copy in TCRdb shows in-frame clones only, minus some. The sample comprises 150,000 to 200,000 clones, 70% to 90% of which are singletons, and over 6% rests with the top ten. Sequencing was performed on peripheral blood, taken on day 0 of AZD1222 vaccination. This TCR was recovered from an adult in good health. The gene calls are TRBV29-1 and TRBJ1-1; possibly TRBD1 for D (5 bases). The CDR3 nucleotides read TGCAGCGTTGAAAAGTGGGGGAGGACTGAAGCTTTCTTT. The encoded protein is CSVEKWGRTEAFF. Combining the CDR3 with reference TRBV29-1 and TRBJ1-1 gives the whole variable domain SAVISQKPSRDICQRGTSLTIQCQVDSQVTMMFWYRQQPGQSLTLIATANQGSEATYESGFVIDKFPISRPNLTFSTLTVSNMSPEDSSIYLCSVEKWGRTEAFFGQGTRLTVV.